This T cell receptor beta chain was captured by sequencing in a study of blood T cell repertoires in COVID-19 (TCRdb year 2020). Looking at the study overall: Samples covering the acute and convalescent phases of COVID-19 were provided by collaborators in the United States, Italy and Spain. The repertoires were released in a freely available public database meant as a resource for research on the immune response to SARS-CoV-2. A de-identified subject ID, COVID-19 status, age in years and sex were almost always included in the sample metadata. Samples were obtained from the ongoing ImmuneRACE study (first 160 participants) and from 1,200 or so subjects provided by 6 global collaborators. The prospective study material was composed of cDNA or gDNA derived from T cells, B-cell-depleted T cells, or PBMCs. Where available, HLA class I and class II types were obtained from metadata supplied by the sample provider rather than from assay-based typing. The dataset comprised deeply sampled blood TCRbeta repertoires from subjects exposed to, actively infected with, or recovered from COVID-19.

TCRbeta CDR3 regions were amplified from genomic DNA by means of the immunoSEQ Assay, a bias-controlled multiplex PCR. Processing in the source paper ran as follows. The number of nucleated cells in each sample was estimated from the amplification of reference gene primers within the assay. Sequence reads were collapsed and filtered to measure the absolute abundance of every unique TCRbeta CDR3 rearrangement. For each sample, productive Simpson clonality was calculated as the square root of Simpson's diversity index over productive rearrangements. Here the immuneACCESS table is served through TCRdb, limited to in-frame sequences with V and J called. Missing clones are a known gap in these copies; in checked studies unresolved V genes cover under half, and the rest lacks a known reason. V and J calls and clone size are given by that table; D and trimming were obtained from the DNA. Across this sample there are 98,000 or so clones, with approximately 80% seen only once. Jointly, the top ten make up about 4% of the sample.

Whole blood was collected in K2EDTA tubes by collaborating institutions according to the institutions' own protocols. For TCRbeta analysis, collaborator samples were shipped as frozen whole blood, as isolated PBMCs, or as DNA extracted from either sample type. The cysteine opens and the phenylalanine closes a CDR3 of 14 amino acids. This entry keeps only the CDR3 DNA: 42 bases, framed from base 1. CDR1 and CDR2 are read off the germline V gene as SQVTM and ANQGSEA. Germline trimming amounts to 4 bases on V and 7 bases on J, with 7 as the count of junction bases outside the gene matches. As for this clone: The antigen this receptor binds is unknown. Base qualities are not provided; no much larger clone lies one nucleotide away.

The study at large found these results: Clinical and demographic metadata were provided uncurated, with the amount varying by source and participant.

This receptor was obtained from a woman between 70 and 85 years old with acute or convalescent COVID-19. Sequencing was performed on peripheral blood. The chain was built from TRBV29-1 and TRBJ2-1; TRBD1 matches 10 bases in the middle. The CDR3 region reads CSVVGQGKLNEQFF. The DNA is TGCAGCGTTGTGGGACAGGGGAAATTGAATGAGCAGTTCTTC.